The rows below give T cell receptor beta chains drawn from one sample of a study of cytomegalovirus exposure and HLA in healthy donors. Sequencing was performed with immunoSEQ multiplex PCR; in TCRdb, only in-frame clones are kept and a portion is missing. There are around 94,000 clones in the sample; 84% occur only once, and approximately 2.1% lies in the top ten. The sequencing sample was made of PBMCs. The receptors stem from a man younger than 35 in good health and CMV-seronegative. Each CDR3 is given with its conserved first and last residue. D genes are given only for firm matches. A clone size is listed for some rows: how often the clone was seen (once, few, many), or a class if it is expanded.

CASSLQAGGAYEQYF	TGTGCCAGCAGCTTACAAGCGGGAGGCGCCTACGAGCAGTACTTC	TRBJ2-7	TRBD2	TRBV7-8	.
CAISESTRWQETQYF	TGTGCCATCAGTGAGTCGACTCGATGGCAAGAGACCCAGTACTTC	TRBJ2-5	.	TRBV10-3	.
CAGTNTGADTQYF	TGTGCCGGGACCAACACGGGAGCAGATACGCAGTATTTT	TRBJ2-3	.	TRBV30	.
CASSSTRGSYEQYF	TGTGCCAGCAGCTCCACCAGGGGCTCTTACGAGCAGTACTTC	TRBJ2-7	.	TRBV13	.
CASGLEASGANVLTF	TGTGCCAGCGGACTAGAAGCCTCTGGGGCCAACGTCCTGACTTTC	TRBJ2-6	TRBD2	TRBV6-1	.
CASSSGPVYEQYF	TGTGCCAGCAGTTCTGGGCCCGTCTACGAGCAGTACTTC	TRBJ2-7	.	TRBV27	.
CASSLDSFAGNEQFF	TGTGCCAGCAGCTTAGACTCGTTCGCGGGTAATGAGCAGTTCTTC	TRBJ2-1	.	TRBV7-9	.
CASSLDRGTDTQYF	TGTGCCAGCAGCTTAGACAGGGGCACAGATACGCAGTATTTT	TRBJ2-3	.	TRBV7-2	.
CASTGAEYGYTF	TGTGCCAGCACCGGTGCTGAATATGGCTACACCTTC	TRBJ1-2	.	TRBV2	.
CASSSEGDTEAFF	TGTGCCAGCAGCTCGGAAGGGGACACTGAAGCTTTCTTT	TRBJ1-1	.	TRBV7-6	once
CASSLGGSSFF	TGTGCCAGCAGCCTCGGGGGGAGTAGCTTCTTC	TRBJ2-1	TRBD2	TRBV5-6	.
CAWSRLGNEQFF	TGTGCCTGGAGTAGACTAGGAAATGAGCAGTTCTTC	TRBJ2-1	.	TRBV30	.
CASGAPRGASYEQYF	TGTGCCAGCGGTGCTCCCAGGGGTGCCTCCTACGAGCAGTACTTC	TRBJ2-7	.	TRBV6-5	few
CASSLGLSTEAFF	TGTGCCAGCAGTTTGGGCCTGTCCACTGAAGCTTTCTTT	TRBJ1-1	.	TRBV27	.
CASSFDGGGYEQYF	TGTGCCAGCAGTTTTGATGGGGGGGGCTACGAGCAGTACTTC	TRBJ2-7	TRBD2	TRBV6-5	.
CASSLEGFAGELFF	TGTGCCAGCAGCTTAGAGGGCTTCGCTGGGGAGCTGTTTTTT	TRBJ2-2	.	TRBV11-2	.
CASSVDQGRTNEKLFF	TGTGCCAGCAGCGTAGATCAGGGGAGAACTAATGAAAAACTGTTTTTT	TRBJ1-4	.	TRBV9	.
CASSMLPQSLAGGYNEQFF	TGTGCCAGTAGTATGCTCCCCCAGTCTCTAGCGGGAGGGTACAATGAGCAGTTCTTC	TRBJ2-1	TRBD2	TRBV19	.
CASRSLPPNEQYF	TGTGCCAGCAGATCCCTACCCCCTAACGAGCAGTACTTC	TRBJ2-7	.	TRBV6-1	medium-sized
CASSLGHPNEKLFF	TGCGCCAGCAGCTTGGGACACCCTAATGAAAAACTGTTTTTT	TRBJ1-4	.	TRBV5-1	.